This TCR beta chain was captured in a study of vaccination and CD4 T cells after COVID-19. Study-wide context: Convalescent participants consisted of six males and four females, two being Hispanic. Sampling after COVID took place at a median of about 91 days (range 35 to 161) following diagnosis.

Treatment defined: roughly 11-day PBMC culture with coronavirus spike peptide pools or control peptides (ViraFEST assay). Positive SARS-CoV-2 PCR tests in convalescent patients dated from March to December 2020, pre-Alpha, Beta and Delta. After around 10 days of culture, CD4+ T cells were negatively selected. Regarding this clonotype: Its cognate antigen is unknown.

CD4+ T cells that had been cultured provided DNA sequenced with the Oncomine TCR Beta short-read assay. TCRdb called the PCR reads again in MiXCR, with one record for every CDR3 protein. Of 13,000 or so distinct CDR3 sequences listed, over 45% are singletons. The sample taken for sequencing was CD4+ T cells from blood, cultured in vitro. The source of this sequence is a human donor who had recovered from COVID-19.

DNA for the CDR3: TGTGCCAGCAGTTACCCTTCAGGGGCCTATGGCTACACCTTC. Translation: CASSYPSGAYGYTF. V is TRBV6-2 or TRBV6-3 and J is TRBJ1-2; the D gene is possibly TRBD1 (6 bases). This CDR3 is 14 amino acids long. Trimming stripped 2 bases from V and 4 bases from J, with 11 bases between. Looked up from germline, CDR1 is MNHEY and CDR2 is SVGEGT.